The 4 T cell receptor beta chains presented below share a single source sample, sequenced in a study of blood T cell repertoires in COVID-19. Data came from immunoSEQ multiplex PCR; TCRdb stores just in-frame clones and leaves some out. The table has some 250,000 clones, 85% to 90% seen once. The specimen was peripheral blood. The receptor set was obtained from a woman aged 40 to 49 who had recovered from COVID-19.

The chain couples TRBV19 to TRBJ2-2, with 7 bases identical to TRBD1. The CDR3 spans 15 residues. V lost 10 bases to trimming and J lost 4 bases; unmatched junction nucleotides: 12. Per germline, CDR1 LNHDA and CDR2 SQIVND (reference sequence). The CDR3 loop reads CATATPGQTTGELFF. CDR3 coding DNA: TGTGCCACCGCGACACCGGGACAGACCACCGGGGAGCTGTTTTTT.

This clone was found once. The V and J genes are TRBV7-9 and TRBJ1-2, with D perhaps TRBD1 (6 bases). This CDR3 is built from 15 residues. Germline CDR1 reads SEHNR; CDR2 reads FQNEAQ (reference sequence). V dropped 1 base and J dropped 0 bases, with 9 bases sitting between them. The CDR3 nucleotides are TGTGCCAGCAGCTTAGGGACAGCTGCTAACTATGGCTACACCTTC. Its translation: CASSLGTAANYGYTF.

The table lists this clone with a few counts. This chain uses TRBV29-1 with TRBJ1-1, with D perhaps TRBD1 (6 bases). V dropped 3 bases and J dropped 10 bases, with 18 bases sitting between them. From germline, CDR1 is SQVTM and CDR2 ANQGSEA. This CDR3 has 13 amino acids. The CDR3 DNA follows: TGCAGCGTTGACCACATTGGGACATCGGGAGCTTTCTTT. Protein sequence: CSVDHIGTSGAFF.

This chain joins TRBV7-2 and TRBJ1-1, with 8 bases that match TRBD1. V was clipped by 5 bases and J by 6 bases; unmatched bases: 2. Germline values: CDR1 SGHTA, CDR2 FQGNSA. The CDR3 has 12 amino acids. The CDR3 region is CASSAGQAEAFF. The CDR3 DNA reads as TGTGCCAGCAGCGCGGGACAGGCTGAAGCTTTCTTT.